The rows below give T cell receptor beta chains drawn from one sample of a study of CD8 T cells in Susac syndrome. TCRdb re-called the immunoSEQ multiplex PCR reads with MiXCR, one entry per CDR3 protein. Among under 150,000 distinct CDR3 sequences listed, 95% were seen once. The sequencing input was CD4+ T cells from PBMCs. Receptors originate from a human donor with Susac syndrome. Both conserved end residues are part of each CDR3. The listing skips clone size in some rows; elsewhere it reads once, few, many or a size class.

>-|TRBJ2-5|TRBV6-4
CASSEGTGGLETQYF
>-|TRBJ1-5|TRBV18
CASSPDQNQPQHF
>-|TRBJ1-1|TRBV6-2/TRBV6-3
CASSYPQNTEAFF
>-|TRBJ2-7|TRBV28
CASCVPPGTEQYF
>-|TRBJ1-2|TRBV6-5
CASSLVWGAAYGYTF
>-|TRBJ1-5|TRBV20-1
CSAVSGDQPQHF
>-|TRBJ2-1|TRBV20-1
CSASRDPKGGFNEQFF
>-|TRBJ2-6|TRBV11-2
CASSLQLAANVLTF
>once|TRBJ2-7|TRBV18
CASSPELGFYEQYF
>-|TRBJ2-7|TRBV20-1
CSAREPRGLGYEQYF
>once|TRBJ1-2|TRBV9
CASSQTLQGQGGGGYTF
>-|TRBJ1-5|TRBV3-1
CASSQTTGGNQPQHF
>-|TRBJ2-7|TRBV5-6
CASSPLRAAYEQYF
>-|TRBJ2-7|TRBV15
CATSRVPGRAEQYF
>-|TRBJ1-2|TRBV2
CASSRTGKYGYTF
>-|TRBJ1-2|TRBV29-1
CSVELRAGGSYGYTF
>-|TRBJ1-5|TRBV28
CASSLFAQGRQPQHF
>-|TRBJ2-4|TRBV7-2
CASSLVGWDIQYF
>-|TRBJ2-6|TRBV19
CASTGANVLTF
>-|TRBJ2-3|TRBV4-1
CASSQGLAGGTDTQYF
>-|TRBJ1-1|TRBV4-1
CASSQSPGGMNTEAFF
>-|TRBJ1-6|TRBV11-2
CASSLTNSSPLHF
>-|TRBJ1-5|TRBV28
CASRPPERVNQPQHF
>once|TRBJ1-1|TRBV18
CASSPIDGRSAQNTEAFF
>-|TRBJ1-1|TRBV20-1
CSARDPGGSTEAFF
>-|TRBJ1-6|TRBV4-1
CASSQGPSPLHF
>-|TRBJ2-5|TRBV29-1
CSVARQGPGGETQYF
>-|TRBJ2-3|TRBV4-1
CASSQVILAGGTKTDTQYF
>-|TRBJ2-1|TRBV2
CASSPDTYNEQFF